These 21 T cell receptor beta chains were sequenced from one sample in a study of blood T cell repertoires in COVID-19. Produced via immunoSEQ multiplex PCR; TCRdb's table is partial and in-frame only. This sample has around 200,000 clones, with roughly 84% found just once. Sample: peripheral blood. Source of these receptors: a woman in her 70s with COVID-19, enrolled during active disease.

The chain employs TRBV5-5 and TRBJ1-5, with TRBD1 as a possible D gene (6 bases). Germline values: CDR1 SGHKS, CDR2 YYEKEE (reference sequence). V shed 5 bases and J shed 2 bases, with 8 bases lying between them. This CDR3 is 13 amino acids long. DNA for the CDR3: TGTGCCAGCAGTCGACAGGGCAATCAGCCCCAGCATTTT. Encoded protein: CASSRQGNQPQHF.

V is TRBV30 and J is TRBJ1-1; TRBD1 matches 7 bases. The length of the CDR3 is 13 residues. The J segment lost 4 bases and the V segment lost 8 bases, leaving 10 bases of the junction unmatched. The germline gives CDR1 GTSNPN, CDR2 SVGIG (reference sequence). Here the CDR3 DNA reads TGTGCCACAAAAGGGGGCCAGGTCACTGAAGCTTTCTTT. It codes for CATKGGQVTEAFF. Complete variable domain (other parts from reference TRBV30 and TRBJ1-1): SQTIHQWPATLVQPVGSPLSLECTVEGTSNPNLYWYRQAAGRGLQLLFYSVGIGQISSEVPQNLSASRPQDRQFILSSKKLLLSDSGFYLCATKGGQVTEAFFGQGTRLTVV.

The CDR3 sequence is CATSDSQNSPLHF. Written as DNA, the CDR3 is TGTGCCACCAGTGATTCTCAGAATTCACCCCTCCACTTT. The chain joins TRBV24-1 to TRBJ1-6, with no clear D. V lost 2 bases and J 7 bases, leaving 5 bases between the germline ends. This CDR3 contains 13 residues. Germline CDR1 reads KGHDR; CDR2 reads SFDVKD.

V usage is TRBV27 and J usage is TRBJ1-1; 7 positions match TRBD1. This CDR3 contains 14 residues. The trim removed 6 bases at V and 3 bases at J, leaving 7 bases unmatched. Germline CDR1 reads MNHEY; CDR2 reads SMNVEV (reference sequence). The CDR3 reads CASRRRGRDTEAFF. The CDR3 nucleotides are TGTGCCAGCAGGCGGAGGGGGCGGGACACTGAAGCTTTCTTT.

V and J are TRBV5-1 and TRBJ1-1; 7 nucleotides match TRBD1. The V and J ends lost 5 bases and 0 bases, in that order; junction bases with no gene match: 4. The CDR3 is 14 amino acids. Looked up from germline, CDR1 is SGHRS and CDR2 is YFSETQ. This CDR3 is CASRAQGMNTEAFF. CDR3 DNA sequence: TGCGCCAGCAGGGCACAGGGGATGAACACTGAAGCTTTCTTT.

The sample holds one count of this clone. V gene TRBV6-1 combines with J gene TRBJ2-5; D might be TRBD1 (7 bases). Trimming took off 3 bases at V and 7 bases at J, with 15 bases between the two ends. This CDR3 is built from 14 residues. Germline assignment: CDR1 MNHNS and CDR2 SASEGT. The CDR3 sequence is CASSDGRQGGTQYF. The CDR3 DNA sequence: TGTGCCAGCAGTGATGGCAGGCAGGGGGGGACCCAGTACTTC.

The chain has TRBV5-6 and TRBJ2-7, with 10 bases fitting TRBD1. Germline CDR1 reads SGHDT; CDR2 reads YYEEEE. Trimming removed 0 bases from V and 5 bases from J; junction bases left unmatched: 8. This CDR3 comprises 16 residues. In DNA, the CDR3 is TGTGCCAGCAGCTTGGGAGGGACAGGGGTCGGGGACGAGCAGTACTTC. This sequence encodes CASSLGGTGVGDEQYF.

The CDR3 loop is CASFIILELGPGELFF. CDR3 sequence (DNA): TGTGCCTCGTTTATTATACTCGAACTAGGACCCGGGGAGCTGTTTTTT. This chain links TRBV30 with TRBJ2-2; the D gene is possibly TRBD2 (5 bases). Germline lookup yields CDR1 GTSNPN and CDR2 SVGIG (reference sequence). Trimming shortened V by 7 bases and J by 6 bases, and 24 bases separated the two germline ends. The CDR3 sequence is 16 residues long. Combining the CDR3 with reference TRBV30 and TRBJ2-2 gives the whole variable domain SQTIHQWPATLVQPVGSPLSLECTVEGTSNPNLYWYRQAAGRGLQLLFYSVGIGQISSEVPQNLSASRPQDRQFILSSKKLLLSDSGFYLCASFIILELGPGELFFGEGSRLTVL.

J is TRBJ2-7 and V is TRBV5-6, with 8 nucleotides matching TRBD1. The length of the CDR3 is 14 residues. J lost 2 bases, V lost 0 bases, and 1 base had no gene match. In germline, CDR1 is SGHDT, CDR2 YYEEEE. The CDR3 DNA reads as TGTGCCAGCAGCTTGGGGACAGGGACCTACGAGCAGTACGTC. It encodes CASSLGTGTYEQYV.

This clone came up once. This CDR3 is also generated by other DNA sequences in the sample. The chain joins TRBV6-5 to TRBJ1-2; D call uncertain. There are 13 residues in the CDR3. Germline lookup yields CDR1 MNHEY and CDR2 SVGAGI. V shed 5 bases and J shed 2 bases, with 9 bases lying between them. The CDR3 spells CASSRTGNYGYTF. The CDR3 DNA is TGTGCCAGCAGTCGGACGGGAAACTATGGCTACACCTTC.

V and J are TRBV7-8 and TRBJ1-2, with D possibly being TRBD1 (6 bases). CDR1 is SGHVS and CDR2 is FQNEAQ in the germline V gene. The CDR3 runs to 14 residues. The V end lost 5 bases, the J end lost 4 bases, and 14 bases lay between the germline ends. In DNA, the CDR3 is TGTGCCAGCAGCGAGACAGGAATAGTCTATGGCTACACCTTC. This codes for CASSETGIVYGYTF.

The J gene is TRBJ2-3, the V gene TRBV3-1 (or the pseudogene TRBV3-2); 7 bases match TRBD2. Germline V gene lookup returns CDR1 LGHDT and CDR2 YNNKEL (reference sequence). The CDR3 extends over 15 amino acids. J lost 5 bases, V lost 2 bases, and 7 bases had no gene match. In DNA, the CDR3 is TGTGCCAGCAGCCAACCGGGGGGTCGAGGAGATACGCAGTATTTT. It yields the protein CASSQPGGRGDTQYF.

The count of this clone is one. The chain employs TRBV30 and TRBJ2-3, with no clear D. Germline V gene sequence: CDR1 GTSNPN, CDR2 SVGIG (reference sequence). The CDR3 loop spans 12 amino acids. The DNA of the CDR3 is TGTGCTTGGCTGACTGACGGAGATACGCAGTATTTT. This gives the protein CAWLTDGDTQYF. Variable domain in full (rest from reference TRBV30 and TRBJ2-3): SQTIHQWPATLVQPVGSPLSLECTVEGTSNPNLYWYRQAAGRGLQLLFYSVGIGQISSEVPQNLSASRPQDRQFILSSKKLLLSDSGFYLCAWLTDGDTQYFGPGTRLTVL.

The rearrangement uses TRBV19 and TRBJ1-5, with D uncertain. CDR1 and CDR2 from the germline V gene are LNHDA and SQIVND (reference sequence). The CDR3 loop spans 15 amino acids. V shed 6 bases and J shed 1 base, with 13 bases lying between them. The CDR3 coding sequence is TGTGCCAGTAGATCCAGCGGGATGAGCAATCAGCCCCAGCATTTT. Amino acid sequence: CASRSSGMSNQPQHF. Complete variable domain (other parts from reference TRBV19 and TRBJ1-5): DGGITQSPKYLFRKEGQNVTLSCEQNLNHDAMYWYRQDPGQGLRLIYYSQIVNDFQKGDIAEGYSVSREKKESFPLTVTSAQKNPTAFYLCASRSSGMSNQPQHFGDGTRLSIL.

This clone was seen more than once but under ten times. This chain links TRBV19 with TRBJ1-6, with D perhaps TRBD1 (5 bases). The CDR3 runs to 14 residues. CDR1 LNHDA and CDR2 SQIVND come from the germline V gene (reference sequence). Trimming left V 7 bases short and J 8 bases short, with 15 bases between. This CDR3 reads CASTRRGMDSPLHF. The CDR3 DNA reads as TGTGCCAGTACCAGGCGGGGGATGGATTCACCCCTCCACTTT.

The V gene is TRBV29-1, the J gene TRBJ2-5; weak D call: TRBD2 (5 bases). The CDR3 spans 14 residues. Per germline, CDR1 SQVTM and CDR2 ANQGSEA. The V end was cut by 3 bases, the J end by 3 bases, with 14 bases between. CDR3 region: CSVEGSIGEETQYF. DNA of the CDR3: TGCAGCGTTGAGGGTTCCATCGGGGAAGAGACCCAGTACTTC.

This clone was counted a single time. V usage is TRBV6-6 and J usage is TRBJ2-5; D uncertain. The V gene's germline CDR1 is MNHNY and CDR2 SVGAGI (reference sequence). This CDR3 is 16 amino acids long. Between the trimmed V and J ends, which lost 3 bases and 4 bases, there was a span of 18 bases. CDR3 DNA sequence: TGTGCCAGCAGTTATTCCGAGACGATCGGCGGAGAGACCCAGTACTTC. Amino acids: CASSYSETIGGETQYF.

This chain joins TRBV6-1 and TRBJ1-5; unclear D gene. V shed 5 bases and J shed 1 base, with 6 bases lying between them. This CDR3 spans 13 amino acids. Per germline, CDR1 MNHNS and CDR2 SASEGT. The CDR3 DNA reads as TGTGCCAGCAGTTATGGCAGCAATCAGCCCCAGCATTTT. Its protein product is CASSYGSNQPQHF.

V gene TRBV7-9 combines with J gene TRBJ1-1; D possibly corresponds to TRBD1 (5 bases). The CDR3 covers 15 residues. In germline, CDR1 is SEHNR, CDR2 FQNEAQ (reference sequence). Trimming shortened V by 2 bases and J by 1 base, and 11 bases separated the two germline ends. Here the CDR3 reads CASSLQGNSNTEAFF. The CDR3 DNA reads TGTGCCAGCAGCTTACAGGGAAATTCGAACACTGAAGCTTTCTTT.

This clone was seen a handful of times. The chain has TRBV2 and TRBJ2-7; TRBD1 is a possible D gene (5 bases). Germline assignment: CDR1 SNHLY and CDR2 FYNNEI. The germline V and J ends were trimmed by 4 bases and 4 bases, with 5 bases remaining between them. The CDR3 contains 11 residues. CDR3 in DNA: TGTGCCAGCAGTGCAGGGTACGAGCAGTACTTC. Amino acids: CASSAGYEQYF.

This sequence joins TRBV4-1 and TRBJ1-1, with a tentative D call TRBD1 (5 bases). Germline CDR1 reads MGHRA; CDR2 reads YSYEKL. V gave up 0 bases and J gave up 2 bases, with 13 bases separating them. The CDR3 length is 16 residues. CDR3 in amino acids: CASSQDRNGANTEAFF. DNA for the CDR3: TGCGCCAGCAGCCAAGATCGGAATGGGGCTAACACTGAAGCTTTCTTT.